Below are 27 T cell receptor beta chains sequenced from a single sample in a study of blood T cell repertoires in COVID-19. Data came from immunoSEQ multiplex PCR; TCRdb stores just in-frame clones and leaves some out. This repertoire shows 140,000 to 150,000 clones, approximately 89% found once; its top ten account for roughly 1.6%. Sequencing was performed on peripheral blood. The receptors here all came from a human donor in a cohort sampled during active COVID-19.

The chain joins TRBV27 to TRBJ2-1, with 12 bases aligning to TRBD2. The trim removed 5 bases at V and 5 bases at J, leaving 1 base unmatched. CDR1 is MNHEY, CDR2 SMNVEV, per germline (reference sequence). The CDR3 sequence is 14 residues long. CDR3 in amino acids: CASSGLAGHNEQFF. In DNA, the CDR3 is TGTGCCAGCAGTGGACTAGCGGGGCACAATGAGCAGTTCTTC.

The gene calls are TRBV11-3 and TRBJ2-7; D gene unclear. The V gene lost 0 bases and the J gene lost 3 bases, with 12 bases spanning the gap. The CDR3 extends over 15 amino acids. Germline values: CDR1 SGHNT, CDR2 YENEEA. CDR3 protein: CASSLEGQPFYEQYF. The CDR3 region has the DNA TGTGCCAGCAGCTTAGAGGGCCAACCCTTCTACGAGCAGTACTTC.

The V gene is TRBV5-1, the J gene TRBJ1-5; the match to TRBD1 covers 9 bases. With 4 bases clipped from V and 4 bases from J, the junction kept 9 bases outside the gene matches. The CDR3 covers 16 residues. CDR1 is SGHRS and CDR2 is YFSETQ in the germline V gene. CDR3 in DNA: TGCGCCAGCAGCCGGGTCCCGACAGGGGGTAATCAGCCCCAGCATTTT. Amino acids: CASSRVPTGGNQPQHF.

As concerns this clone: This CDR3 is also generated by other DNA sequences in the sample. The rearrangement joins TRBV19 to TRBJ1-6; TRBD1 matches at 9 bases. From germline, CDR1 is LNHDA and CDR2 SQIVND (reference sequence). V was pared by 3 bases and J by 10 bases, with 4 bases of the junction left unmatched. CDR3 length equals 14 residues. CDR3 in DNA: TGTGCCAGTAGTATTGACAGGGGGGGATCACCCCTCCACTTT. The encoded protein is CASSIDRGGSPLHF.

This rearrangement joins TRBV2 to TRBJ2-7; TRBD1 is a possible D gene (5 bases). The CDR3 loop spans 12 amino acids. V shed 5 bases and J shed 5 bases, with 10 bases lying between them. Per the germline V gene, CDR1 is SNHLY and CDR2 is FYNNEI. The CDR3 protein is CASSMGQNEQYF. Here the CDR3 DNA reads TGTGCCAGCAGTATGGGGCAGAACGAGCAGTACTTC.

The chain carries TRBV7-3 and TRBJ1-2, with 7 bases matching TRBD1. The J segment lost 5 bases and the V segment lost 3 bases, leaving 3 bases of the junction unmatched. This CDR3 comprises 13 residues. From germline, CDR1 is SGHTA and CDR2 FQGTGA. The CDR3 DNA reads TGTGCCAGCAGCTTTGGCAGGGGGTATGGCTACACCTTC. Protein product: CASSFGRGYGYTF.

This clone was detected a few times. The V and J genes are TRBV10-1 and TRBJ1-5; the match to TRBD1 covers 7 bases. Germline V CDR1 and CDR2: WNHNN, SYGVQD (reference sequence). After removal of 3 bases from V and 9 bases from J, the junction contained 8 bases not matched to a gene. The CDR3 spans 14 residues. As DNA, the CDR3 is TGCGCCAGCAGTGAATCCGGGACAGCAAGGCCCCAGCATTTT. Its translation: CASSESGTARPQHF.

The chain carries TRBV5-1 and TRBJ2-7; 7 bases are shared with TRBD1. The CDR3 consists of 15 residues. Looked up from germline, CDR1 is SGHRS and CDR2 is YFSETQ. The ends lost 2 bases at V and 3 bases at J; junction bases unmatched: 8. The CDR3 sequence: CASSLSGTAGYEQYF. The CDR3 DNA sequence: TGCGCCAGCAGCTTATCCGGGACAGCCGGCTACGAGCAGTACTTC. Full variable domain (remainder filled in from reference TRBV5-1 and TRBJ2-7): KAGVTQTPRYLIKTRGQQVTLSCSPISGHRSVSWYQQTPGQGLQFLFEYFSETQRNKGNFPGRFSGRQFSNSRSEMNVSTLELGDSALYLCASSLSGTAGYEQYFGPGTRLTVT.

The V call is TRBV2, the J call TRBJ1-1; perhaps TRBD1 as D (5 bases). Deletions cut 7 bases from V and 4 bases from J, with 13 bases between. This CDR3 region has 13 residues. Germline CDR1 is SNHLY and CDR2 is FYNNEI. CDR3 nucleotides: TGTGCCAGCACCCGGGGCGGGGGCACTGAAGCTTTCTTT. Its translation is CASTRGGGTEAFF.

The rearrangement uses TRBV5-1 and TRBJ2-2, with 9 bases matching TRBD2. This CDR3 is built from 17 residues. Trimming removed 2 bases from V and 5 bases from J; junction bases left unmatched: 10. Germline CDR1 SGHRS, CDR2 YFSETQ. The CDR3 spells CASSFTAAGGGTGELFF. Here the CDR3 DNA reads TGCGCCAGCAGCTTCACCGCAGCGGGGGGCGGTACCGGGGAGCTGTTTTTT.

V and J are TRBV6-6 and TRBJ1-4; 7 bases map to TRBD1. Per the germline V gene, CDR1 is MNHNY and CDR2 is SVGAGI (reference sequence). The ends lost 4 bases at V and 3 bases at J; junction bases unmatched: 5. The CDR3 consists of 15 residues. The CDR3 region is CASSWAGQSNEKLFF. DNA of the CDR3: TGTGCCAGCAGTTGGGCGGGACAGTCTAATGAAAAACTGTTTTTT.

The gene calls are TRBV19 and TRBJ1-1; the D gene is possibly TRBD1 (6 bases). The V end was cut by 7 bases, the J end by 8 bases, with 11 bases between. The CDR3 is 11 amino acids. Germline CDR1 and CDR2: LNHDA and SQIVND (reference sequence). This CDR3 reads CASTGTNEAFF. The CDR3 DNA reads TGTGCCAGTACTGGGACAAACGAAGCTTTCTTT.

This chain connects TRBV5-4 to TRBJ1-2, with TRBD1 as a possible D gene (6 bases). Trimming removed 7 bases at V and 1 base at J, with 14 bases between. The CDR3 covers 14 residues. Germline CDR1 is SGHNT and CDR2 is YYREEE (reference sequence). The CDR3 loop is CASLRSGDNYGYTF. The CDR3 DNA sequence: TGTGCCAGCCTGAGGTCAGGGGATAACTATGGCTACACCTTC.

The chain joins TRBV30 to TRBJ1-5; D is possibly TRBD1 (5 bases). CDR1 is GTSNPN, CDR2 SVGIG, per germline (reference sequence). This CDR3 has 13 residues. Trimming took off 0 bases at V and 3 bases at J, with 6 bases between the two ends. The chain's CDR3 is CAWSVQANQPQHF. For the CDR3, the DNA is TGTGCCTGGAGTGTACAGGCCAATCAGCCCCAGCATTTT. The entire variable domain, with the rest obtained from reference TRBV30 and TRBJ1-5, is as follows: SQTIHQWPATLVQPVGSPLSLECTVEGTSNPNLYWYRQAAGRGLQLLFYSVGIGQISSEVPQNLSASRPQDRQFILSSKKLLLSDSGFYLCAWSVQANQPQHFGDGTRLSIL.

The rearrangement joins TRBV30 to TRBJ1-6; D unclear. The CDR3 has 13 residues. The V gene lost 2 bases and the J gene lost 8 bases, with 10 bases spanning the gap. Looked up from germline, CDR1 is GTSNPN and CDR2 is SVGIG (reference sequence). CDR3 DNA sequence: TGTGCCTGGAGTCCATTTAGAGATTCACCCCTCCACTTT. It is translated as CAWSPFRDSPLHF.

This clone was found a few times. The chain has TRBV30 and TRBJ1-5; D remains unclear. Germline values: CDR1 GTSNPN, CDR2 SVGIG (reference sequence). Deletions cut 5 bases from V and 4 bases from J, with 15 bases between. There are 14 residues in the CDR3. The DNA of the CDR3 is TGTGCCTGGGGAACAGTGGCTGGAAATCAGCCCCAGCATTTT. The encoded protein is CAWGTVAGNQPQHF.

This rearrangement joins TRBV7-8 to TRBJ1-2; D gene uncertain. V was trimmed by 4 bases and J by 4 bases, leaving 4 bases between them. The germline gives CDR1 SGHVS, CDR2 FQNEAQ. This CDR3 is 11 amino acids long. For the CDR3, the DNA is TGTGCCAGCAGCTCCTCCTATGGCTACACCTTC. It specifies CASSSSYGYTF.

The chain employs TRBV27 and TRBJ1-2; the match to TRBD1 covers 7 bases. Germline V gives CDR1 MNHEY, CDR2 SMNVEV (reference sequence). Losses at the gene ends were 3 bases for V and 4 bases for J; bases not matched to a gene: 5. This CDR3 contains 14 residues. CDR3 sequence: CASSFRPGGYGYTF. The CDR3 DNA reads TGTGCCAGCAGTTTTCGGCCAGGGGGCTATGGCTACACCTTC.

This sequence joins TRBV9 and TRBJ1-1, with D maybe TRBD1 (5 bases). Germline V CDR1 and CDR2: SGDLS, YYNGEE. The CDR3 loop spans 15 amino acids. V lost 0 bases and J lost 8, with 17 bases in between. In nucleotides, the CDR3 is TGTGCCAGCAGCGTAGACTCCGGGGAGGGGCGGGAAGCTTTCTTT. This encodes CASSVDSGEGREAFF.

This sequence joins TRBV5-8 and TRBJ1-5; D ambiguous. CDR1 and CDR2 (germline): SGHTS, YDEGEE. The CDR3 is made up of 17 amino acids. V lost 1 base and J lost 0, with 14 bases in between. This chain's CDR3 is CASSLLGSPNSNQPQHF. In DNA, the CDR3 is TGTGCCAGCAGCTTGTTGGGCTCTCCAAATAGCAATCAGCCCCAGCATTTT.

This chain joins TRBV11-2 and TRBJ2-5, with D perhaps TRBD1 (6 bases). Germline V CDR1 and CDR2: SGHAT, FQNNGV. CDR3 length equals 15 residues. V shed 1 base and J shed 5 bases, with 14 bases lying between them. The CDR3 region is CASSLVGFDRETQYF. The CDR3 DNA is TGTGCCAGCAGCTTAGTAGGGTTCGACAGGGAGACCCAGTACTTC.

The table lists this clone with a count of one. Germline and junction disagree at one end, which may indicate a read error. The V gene is TRBV6-1, the J gene TRBJ2-7; D perhaps matches TRBD1 (5 bases). Germline CDR1 MNHNS, CDR2 SASEGT. The CDR3 is 13 amino acids. CDR3 in DNA: TGTGCCAGCCGTGACAGCGCATTGGTCGAGCAGTACTTC. Protein sequence: CASRDSALVEQYF.

The chain combines TRBV9 with TRBJ1-2; TRBD1 is a possible D gene (5 bases). This CDR3 has 12 residues. V was pared by 7 bases and J by 4 bases, with 11 bases between. Germline CDR1 reads SGDLS; CDR2 reads YYNGEE. Written as DNA, the CDR3 is TGTGCCAGCCAGGGCAGGTTCTATGGCTACACCTTC. Translating gives CASQGRFYGYTF.

The chain couples TRBV6-5 to TRBJ2-5; 12 nucleotides agree with TRBD2. J was trimmed by 0 bases and V by 10 bases; bases with no gene match: 3. The CDR3 totals 14 residues. Germline V gene data show CDR1 as MNHEY and CDR2 as SVGAGI. Here the CDR3 DNA reads TGTGCCACCACTAGCGGGGGGAACCAAGAGACCCAGTACTTC. This gives the protein CATTSGGNQETQYF.

The chain combines TRBV4-3 with TRBJ1-6, with a weak D call TRBD1 (6 bases). Germline V gives CDR1 LGHNA, CDR2 YSLEER. Trimming removed 3 bases at V and 2 bases at J, with 14 bases between. This CDR3 spans 17 amino acids. CDR3 protein: CASSQGPRGPYNSPLHF. The CDR3 nucleotides read TGCGCCAGCAGCCAGGGCCCCAGGGGACCCTATAATTCACCCCTCCACTTT.

V gene TRBV7-2 combines with J gene TRBJ2-3, with 7 bases identical to TRBD2. After removal of 1 base from V and 9 bases from J, the junction contained 7 bases not matched to a gene. There are 14 residues in the CDR3. Germline V gene data show CDR1 as SGHTA and CDR2 as FQGNSA. CDR3 residues: CASSLESGARTQYF. The DNA for the CDR3 is TGTGCCAGCAGCTTAGAAAGCGGGGCGCGAACGCAGTATTTT.

The chain is built from TRBV5-4 and TRBJ1-2; D might be TRBD1 (5 bases). V gave up 2 bases and J gave up 0 bases, with 20 bases separating them. The CDR3 spans 18 residues. CDR1 is SGHNT and CDR2 is YYREEE in the germline V gene (reference sequence). The CDR3 here is CASSFYLLWGRANYGYTF. In DNA form, the CDR3 reads TGTGCCAGCAGCTTCTATCTTTTATGGGGCAGAGCTAACTATGGCTACACCTTC.